This TCR beta chain was sequenced for a study of shared clonotypes between healthy human individuals. The wider study: Each donor contributed plates that comprised three CD4 naive, three CD4 memory, two CD8 naive and one CD8 memory.

General study findings and limits: Around 5% was the fraction of naive CD4 clonotypes found shared across several donors. The represented genetic and exposure-history diversity was limited by the small number of donors.

J was trimmed by 3 bases and V by 5 bases; bases with no gene match: 7. Germline-derived CDR1 and CDR2 are WSHSY and SAAADI. The CDR3 consists of 14 residues. Sorted-subset replicate PCRs used about 200 ng DNA, tens of thousands of T cell genomes. Clones were sequenced by immunoSEQ multiplex PCR, and TCRdb holds only the in-frame ones, with some missing. This table has 950,000 to 1,100,000 clones, approximately 70% appearing once. This clone was counted only a few times. Its antigen is unidentified. Sample: memory CD4+ T cells sorted from blood. Noted subset: CD45RA-negative fraction. The source of this sequence is a man between 18 and 35 years old in good health. The chain recombines TRBV10-2 with TRBJ2-7; 7 bases are a match to TRBD2. The CDR3 region is CASSSFGGNYEQYF. The CDR3 nucleotides are TGCGCCAGCAGTTCTTTCGGGGGGAACTACGAGCAGTACTTC.